These 27 T cell receptor beta chains originate from one sample sequenced in a study of blood T cell repertoires in COVID-19 (dated by TCRdb to between 2020 and 2021). Receptor libraries were prepared by the immunoSEQ multiplex PCR assay. The table was pulled from immuneACCESS by TCRdb, which kept in-frame rearrangements only. Such tables lose some clones; where checked, under half of the loss comes from unresolved V genes, and the rest has no known cause. In all, the sample holds about 80,000 clones, and around 78% of those were seen once. Of the sample, roughly a third is held by the ten largest clones. The specimen sequenced was peripheral blood. The source is a man in his fifties or sixties with COVID-19, enrolled during active disease.

The chain employs TRBV6-5 and TRBJ1-5; the D gene is possibly TRBD1 (6 bases). Trimming cost V 6 bases and J 5 bases, with 11 bases left between them. The CDR3 is 13 residues long. Germline V gene sequence: CDR1 MNHEY, CDR2 SVGAGI. CDR3 in DNA: TGTGCCAGCAGAACAGGGACCGATCAGCCCCAGCATTTT. Translating gives CASRTGTDQPQHF.

This rearrangement joins TRBV27 to TRBJ2-5; 12 bases agree with TRBD1. Losses at the gene ends were 7 bases for V and 4 bases for J; bases not matched to a gene: 10. CDR1 MNHEY and CDR2 SMNVEV come from the germline V gene (reference sequence). The CDR3 consists of 16 residues. CDR3 sequence: CASTLARDRGPETQYF. The CDR3 DNA sequence: TGTGCCAGCACCTTGGCCCGGGACAGGGGGCCAGAGACCCAGTACTTC.

The chain couples TRBV5-1 to TRBJ2-7; 7 nucleotides agree with TRBD1. Germline CDR1 reads SGHRS; CDR2 reads YFSETQ. The ends lost 1 base at V and 7 bases at J; junction bases unmatched: 8. The CDR3 is 14 residues long. CDR3 protein: CASSLQQGPGEQYF. DNA for the CDR3: TGCGCCAGCAGCTTGCAACAGGGGCCAGGAGAGCAGTACTTC.

This clone showed up just a few times. This CDR3 reads CASSILWGTGQPQHF. DNA of the CDR3: TGTGCCAGTAGTATACTGTGGGGGACAGGGCAGCCCCAGCATTTT. V gene TRBV19 combines with J gene TRBJ1-5; TRBD1 agrees at 9 bases. The CDR3 sequence is 15 residues long. Germline values: CDR1 LNHDA, CDR2 SQIVND (reference sequence). V trimming: 2 bases; J trimming: 7 bases; junction bases outside the gene matches: 6.

This chain joins TRBV5-1 and TRBJ1-1, with D unresolved. This CDR3 spans 14 amino acids. V lost 4 bases and J lost 1, with 11 bases in between. Germline V gene sequence: CDR1 SGHRS, CDR2 YFSETQ. This CDR3 is CASSVAGGNTEAFF. Here the CDR3 DNA reads TGCGCCAGCAGCGTGGCGGGAGGGAACACTGAAGCTTTCTTT.

The chain links TRBV10-3 to TRBJ1-2; a possible D gene is TRBD1 (6 bases). The V end was cut by 10 bases, the J end by 3 bases, with 12 bases between. Looked up from germline, CDR1 is ENHRY and CDR2 is SYGVKD. The CDR3 has 12 residues. CDR3 bases: TGTGCCACACGGGACATCGACTATGGCTACACCTTC. Its translation is CATRDIDYGYTF.

As regards this clone: One junction end does not reproduce the germline sequence, and a read error may be involved. The CDR3 spells CASSLVGGGNTEAFF. CDR3 DNA: TGTGCTAGCAGCTTAGTGGGAGGGGGAAACACTGAAGCTTTCTTT. The chain carries TRBV7-7 and TRBJ1-1, with D perhaps TRBD1 (6 bases). Germline V CDR1 and CDR2: SSHAT, FNYEAQ (reference sequence). The CDR3 loop spans 15 amino acids.

This clone was found once. This rearrangement joins TRBV29-1 to TRBJ2-1; 7 nucleotides match TRBD2. This CDR3 region has 14 residues. Germline assignment: CDR1 SQVTM and CDR2 ANQGSEA. This CDR3 reads CSHRLASSYNEQFF. The CDR3, as DNA: TGCAGTCATCGACTAGCCAGCTCCTACAATGAGCAGTTCTTC.

This clone was seen just once. This chain uses TRBV5-6 with TRBJ1-3; D not certain. CDR3 length: 15 residues. V was shortened by 3 bases and J by 0 bases, with 10 bases between the two germline ends. Germline V gene lookup returns CDR1 SGHDT and CDR2 YYEEEE. The CDR3 coding sequence is TGTGCCAGCAGCTCGTCTGCTATCTCTGGAAACACCATATATTTT. Encoded protein: CASSSSAISGNTIYF.

The gene calls are TRBV6-4 and TRBJ1-3, with D possibly TRBD1 on 6 matching bases. CDR1 MRHNA and CDR2 SNTAGT come from the germline V gene. V lost 2 bases and J lost 0, with 11 bases in between. The CDR3 spans 16 residues. In nucleotides, the CDR3 is TGTGCCAGCAGTGACGAGGGGGAATCCTCTGGAAACACCATATATTTT. Translated: CASSDEGESSGNTIYF.

The chain recombines TRBV27 with TRBJ2-7; D might be TRBD2 (5 bases). The CDR3 is made up of 12 amino acids. CDR1 and CDR2 from the germline V gene are MNHEY and SMNVEV (reference sequence). Trimming cost V 3 bases and J 6 bases, with 9 bases left between them. CDR3: CASSFPGSEQYF. Written as DNA, the CDR3 is TGTGCCAGCAGTTTTCCGGGGAGCGAGCAGTACTTC.

This chain uses TRBV19 with TRBJ1-1; perhaps TRBD1 as D (5 bases). The CDR3 has 15 residues. Germline CDR1 reads LNHDA; CDR2 reads SQIVND (reference sequence). V lost 6 bases to trimming and J lost 1 base, with 15 bases between them. The CDR3 coding sequence is TGTGCCAGTAGGACCCGACAGTTCTCGAACACTGAAGCTTTCTTT. This translates into CASRTRQFSNTEAFF.

Points on this clone: This sample also contains other DNA sequences that code for the same CDR3. V usage is TRBV19 and J usage is TRBJ1-3; D not resolved. CDR1 and CDR2 from the germline V gene are LNHDA and SQIVND (reference sequence). The CDR3 covers 14 residues. Trimming cost V 2 bases and J 0 bases, with 5 bases left between them. In nucleotides, the CDR3 is TGTGCCAGTAGTATATCCTTCTCTGGAAACACCATATATTTT. This translates into CASSISFSGNTIYF.

J is TRBJ1-2 and V is TRBV14; no clear D. Germline lookup yields CDR1 SGHDN and CDR2 FVKESK. This CDR3 has 13 residues. V lost 5 bases to trimming and J lost 0 bases, with 7 bases between them. In nucleotides, the CDR3 is TGTGCCAGCAGCGCGCAACCTAACTATGGCTACACCTTC. The encoded protein is CASSAQPNYGYTF.

The chain is built from TRBV18 and TRBJ2-7; maybe TRBD1 (6 bases). The germline V gene encodes CDR1 KGHSH and CDR2 LQKENI. V lost 2 bases and J lost 2, with 10 bases in between. The CDR3 is made up of 14 amino acids. CDR3 DNA: TGTGCCAGCTCACCATCGGGACAACCCTACGAGCAGTACTTC. As protein: CASSPSGQPYEQYF.

The chain has TRBV5-1 and TRBJ1-1; maybe TRBD1 (6 bases). CDR3 length: 14 residues. V lost 0 bases, J lost 5 bases, and 11 bases lay in between. Germline lookup yields CDR1 SGHRS and CDR2 YFSETQ. This CDR3 reads CASSLAGVGTEAFF. CDR3 DNA: TGCGCCAGCAGCTTGGCAGGGGTAGGAACTGAAGCTTTCTTT. Full variable domain (outside the CDR3, taken from reference TRBV5-1 and TRBJ1-1): KAGVTQTPRYLIKTRGQQVTLSCSPISGHRSVSWYQQTPGQGLQFLFEYFSETQRNKGNFPGRFSGRQFSNSRSEMNVSTLELGDSALYLCASSLAGVGTEAFFGQGTRLTVV.

This chain links TRBV19 with TRBJ2-7, with 9 nucleotides matching TRBD1. The germline CDR1 and CDR2 sequences are LNHDA and SQIVND (reference sequence). The CDR3 length is 14 residues. J lost 6 bases, V lost 5 bases, and 8 bases had no gene match. The CDR3 protein is CASSPRDRVGEQYF. The DNA of the CDR3 is TGTGCCAGTAGTCCCCGGGACAGGGTAGGCGAGCAGTACTTC. Combining the CDR3 with reference TRBV19 and TRBJ2-7 gives the whole variable domain DGGITQSPKYLFRKEGQNVTLSCEQNLNHDAMYWYRQDPGQGLRLIYYSQIVNDFQKGDIAEGYSVSREKKESFPLTVTSAQKNPTAFYLCASSPRDRVGEQYFGPGTRLTVT.

The chain carries TRBV18 and TRBJ1-2, with D perhaps TRBD1 (5 bases). V was cut by 2 bases and J by 2 bases, with 12 bases left in between. The CDR3 contains 15 residues. Per germline, CDR1 KGHSH and CDR2 LQKENI. CDR3 protein: CASSPGAGENYGYTF. CDR3 nucleotides: TGTGCCAGCTCACCAGGAGCGGGGGAGAACTATGGCTACACCTTC.

The chain joins TRBV4-2 to TRBJ2-5; 7 bases line up with TRBD2. Per the germline V gene, CDR1 is LGHNA and CDR2 is YNFKEQ. Trimming removed 0 bases from V and 5 bases from J; junction bases left unmatched: 15. The CDR3 is 18 residues long. The DNA of the CDR3 is TGTGCCAGCAGCCAAGAGGTGTCTAGCGGTTCAACGGAGGAGACCCAGTACTTC. Amino acids: CASSQEVSSGSTEETQYF.

Details on this clone: One junction end does not reproduce the germline sequence, and a read error may be involved. The V call is TRBV6-5, the J call TRBJ2-7; D uncertain. The length of the CDR3 is 12 residues. Germline V gene data show CDR1 as MNHEY and CDR2 as SVGAGI. The CDR3 DNA follows: TGTGCCACCTACAGTGGGTCCTTCGAGCAGTACTTC. Translating it yields CATYSGSFEQYF.

The CDR3 here is CASSFTGDRYNSPLHF. In DNA form, the CDR3 reads TGCGCCAGCAGCTTCACAGGGGATCGATATAATTCACCCCTCCACTTT. V gene TRBV5-1 combines with J gene TRBJ1-6; 7 bases align to TRBD1. The germline V gene has CDR1 SGHRS and CDR2 YFSETQ. The CDR3 totals 16 residues. The ends lost 2 bases at V and 4 bases at J; junction bases unmatched: 6.

The rearrangement links TRBV5-1 to TRBJ2-5, with 7 positions matching TRBD1. The V and J ends lost 0 bases and 2 bases, in that order; junction bases with no gene match: 4. Looked up from germline, CDR1 is SGHRS and CDR2 is YFSETQ. The CDR3 totals 15 residues. The CDR3, as DNA: TGCGCCAGCAGCTTGGCCCCGGGACAGCAAGAGACCCAGTACTTC. Protein sequence: CASSLAPGQQETQYF.

As concerns this clone: The sample has other DNA sequences that encode this CDR3 too. This chain joins TRBV21-1 and TRBJ1-1; TRBD1, the D gene given by the table, was not confirmed from the DNA. TRBV21-1 is listed as a pseudogene. This CDR3 has 15 residues. The CDR3 nucleotides are TGTGCCAGCAGCAAAGTTGTCGGCAGGGATACTGAAGCTTTCTTT. Its protein product is CASSKVVGRDTEAFF.

CDR3 residues: CASSKDKDRVEGENTEAFF. Here the CDR3 DNA reads TGTGCCAGCAGCAAAGATAAGGACAGGGTAGAGGGGGAGAACACTGAAGCTTTCTTT. The genes are TRBV21-1 and TRBJ1-1; TRBD1, the table's D call, was not compared with the DNA. TRBV21-1 is marked as a pseudogene. The CDR3 is 19 amino acids.

Sample share makes this clone medium-sized. Additional DNA sequences in this sample encode the identical CDR3. The V and J genes are TRBV10-1 and TRBJ2-2, with 11 bases matching TRBD2. The germline CDR1 and CDR2 sequences are WNHNN and SYGVQD (reference sequence). The J segment lost 7 bases and the V segment lost 0 bases, leaving 7 bases of the junction unmatched. This CDR3 is built from 17 residues. CDR3 residues: CASSESIAGGEGGELFF. CDR3 DNA sequence: TGCGCCAGCAGTGAGTCAATAGCGGGGGGGGAGGGCGGGGAGCTGTTTTTT.

CDR3: CASSLAPEVAEAFF. The CDR3 bases are TGCGCCAGCAGCTTGGCACCCGAGGTCGCTGAAGCTTTCTTT. The chain has TRBV5-1 and TRBJ1-1; no clear D gene. Trimming cost V 0 bases and J 6 bases, with 12 bases left between them. The CDR3 consists of 14 residues. Germline V lookup: CDR1 SGHRS, CDR2 YFSETQ.

CDR3 loop: CASSTSTGANVLTF. The CDR3 DNA reads TGTGCCAGCTCGACTAGCACCGGGGCCAACGTCCTGACTTTC. The chain is built from TRBV10-3 and TRBJ2-6; TRBD2 agrees at 7 bases. This CDR3 has 14 residues. V dropped 10 bases and J dropped 4; count of bases not matched to a gene: 7. Germline values: CDR1 ENHRY, CDR2 SYGVKD.